The sample holds a few counts of the clone carrying this TCR beta chain. The data originate from a study of naive and memory T cell subsets. An equimolar mix of two oligonucleotides served as the beta constant-region primer for TRBC1 and TRBC2. Ligation attached a single-stranded oligonucleotide with a 12-nucleotide UMI and the SP2 primer to the cDNA 3' end. Four rounds of PCR amplified the ligated cDNA using nested alpha and beta constant-region primers plus SP2. TCRdb re-called the UMI-ligation and nested PCR reads through MiXCR, storing one row per CDR3 protein. The sample shows approximately 82,000 distinct CDR3 sequences, approximately 6.5% of them seen only once. After CD4 positive bead selection, the CD4-negative fraction gave CD8 T cells. Germline loops: CDR1 SNHLY, CDR2 FYNNEI. V lost 7 bases to trimming and J lost 5 bases, with 9 bases between them. There are 12 residues in the CDR3.

The rearrangement uses TRBV2 and TRBJ2-1; unclear D gene. This TCR was sampled from a human donor in good health. Sequenced: central memory CD4+ T cells from blood. The CDR3 DNA reads TGTGCCAGCATGAGGACGGACAATGAGCAGTTCTTC. As protein: CASMRTDNEQFF.